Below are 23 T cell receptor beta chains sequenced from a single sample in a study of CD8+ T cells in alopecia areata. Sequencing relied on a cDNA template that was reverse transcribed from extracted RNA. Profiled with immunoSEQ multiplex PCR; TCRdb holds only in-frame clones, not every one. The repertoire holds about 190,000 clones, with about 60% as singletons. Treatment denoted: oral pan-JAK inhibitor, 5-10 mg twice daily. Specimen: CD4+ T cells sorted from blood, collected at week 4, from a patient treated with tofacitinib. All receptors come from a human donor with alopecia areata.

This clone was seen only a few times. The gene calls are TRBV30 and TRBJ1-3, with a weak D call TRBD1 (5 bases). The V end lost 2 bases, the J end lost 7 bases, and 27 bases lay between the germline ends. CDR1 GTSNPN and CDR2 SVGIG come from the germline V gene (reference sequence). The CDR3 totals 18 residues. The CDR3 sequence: CAWSSHNTLDMARNTIYF. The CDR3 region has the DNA TGTGCCTGGAGTTCCCACAATACCCTGGACATGGCTAGGAACACCATATATTTT. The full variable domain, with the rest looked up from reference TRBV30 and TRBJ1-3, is SQTIHQWPATLVQPVGSPLSLECTVEGTSNPNLYWYRQAAGRGLQLLFYSVGIGQISSEVPQNLSASRPQDRQFILSSKKLLLSDSGFYLCAWSSHNTLDMARNTIYFGEGSWLTVV.

The CDR3 region has the DNA TGCAGTACTCTGAAAGAGACCCAGTACTTC. Residues: CSTLKETQYF. The chain uses TRBV20-1 and TRBJ2-5; no clear D gene. The CDR3 loop spans 10 amino acids. In germline, CDR1 is DFQATT, CDR2 SNEGSKA (reference sequence). The V end lost 8 bases, the J end lost 3 bases, and 7 bases lay between the germline ends.

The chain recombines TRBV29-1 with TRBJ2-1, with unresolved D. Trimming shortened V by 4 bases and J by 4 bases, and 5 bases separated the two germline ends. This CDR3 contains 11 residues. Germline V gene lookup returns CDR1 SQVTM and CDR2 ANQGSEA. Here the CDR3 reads CSVVSYNEQFF. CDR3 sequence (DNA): TGCAGCGTTGTAAGTTACAATGAGCAGTTCTTC.

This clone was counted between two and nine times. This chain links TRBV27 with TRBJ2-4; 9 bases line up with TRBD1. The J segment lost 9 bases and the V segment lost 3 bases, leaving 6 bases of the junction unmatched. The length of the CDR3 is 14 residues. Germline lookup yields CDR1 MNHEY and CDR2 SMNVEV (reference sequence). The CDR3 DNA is TGTGCCAGCAGTTTCACAGGGGGCGCTGGCATTCAGTACTTC. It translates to CASSFTGGAGIQYF.

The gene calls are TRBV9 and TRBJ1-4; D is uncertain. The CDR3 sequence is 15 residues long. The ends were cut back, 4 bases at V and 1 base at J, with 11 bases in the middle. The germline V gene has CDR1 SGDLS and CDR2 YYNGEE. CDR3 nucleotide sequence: TGTGCCAGCAGCCCGAATCGGGGAACTAATGAAAAACTGTTTTTT. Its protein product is CASSPNRGTNEKLFF.

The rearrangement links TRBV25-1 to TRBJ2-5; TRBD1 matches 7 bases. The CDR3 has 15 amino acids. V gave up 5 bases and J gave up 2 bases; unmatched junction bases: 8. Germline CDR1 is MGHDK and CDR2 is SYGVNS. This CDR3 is CASSPTTGIQETQYF. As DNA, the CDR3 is TGTGCCAGCAGTCCCACGACAGGGATACAAGAGACCCAGTACTTC.

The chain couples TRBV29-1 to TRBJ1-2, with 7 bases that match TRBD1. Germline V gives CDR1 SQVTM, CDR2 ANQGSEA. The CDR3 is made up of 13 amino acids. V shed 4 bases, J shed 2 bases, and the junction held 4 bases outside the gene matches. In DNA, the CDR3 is TGCAGCGTTGGGGACAGCCGAAACTATGGCTACACCTTC. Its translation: CSVGDSRNYGYTF. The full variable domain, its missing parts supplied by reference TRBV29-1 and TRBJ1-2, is SAVISQKPSRDICQRGTSLTIQCQVDSQVTMMFWYRQQPGQSLTLIATANQGSEATYESGFVIDKFPISRPNLTFSTLTVSNMSPEDSSIYLCSVGDSRNYGYTFGSGTRLTVV.

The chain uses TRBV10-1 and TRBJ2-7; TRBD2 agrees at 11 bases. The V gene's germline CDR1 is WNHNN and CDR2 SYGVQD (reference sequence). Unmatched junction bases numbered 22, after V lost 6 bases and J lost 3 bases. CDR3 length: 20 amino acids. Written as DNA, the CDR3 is TGCGCCAGCAGCCCGAGAACTAGCGGGAGTAGGGGGGCTAAGGACTACGAGCAGTACTTC. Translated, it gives CASSPRTSGSRGAKDYEQYF.

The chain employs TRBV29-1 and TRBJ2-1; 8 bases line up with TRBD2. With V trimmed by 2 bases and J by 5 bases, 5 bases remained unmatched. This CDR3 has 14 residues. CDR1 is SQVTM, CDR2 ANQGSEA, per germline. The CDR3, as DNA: TGCAGCGTTGAAACTAGCGGTAACAACAATGAGCAGTTCTTC. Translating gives CSVETSGNNNEQFF.

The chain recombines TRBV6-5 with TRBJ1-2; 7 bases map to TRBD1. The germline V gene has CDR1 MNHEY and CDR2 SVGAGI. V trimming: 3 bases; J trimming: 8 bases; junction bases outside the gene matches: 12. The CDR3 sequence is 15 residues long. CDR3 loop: CASSYSPTGPNGYTF. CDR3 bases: TGTGCCAGCAGTTATAGCCCGACAGGGCCTAACGGCTACACCTTC.

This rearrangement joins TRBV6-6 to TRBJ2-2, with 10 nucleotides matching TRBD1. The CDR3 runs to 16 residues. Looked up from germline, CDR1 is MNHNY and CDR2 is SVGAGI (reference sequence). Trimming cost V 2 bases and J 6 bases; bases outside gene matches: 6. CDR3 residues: CASSYPTGGAPGELFF. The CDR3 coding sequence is TGTGCCAGCAGTTACCCGACAGGGGGCGCGCCCGGGGAGCTGTTTTTT.

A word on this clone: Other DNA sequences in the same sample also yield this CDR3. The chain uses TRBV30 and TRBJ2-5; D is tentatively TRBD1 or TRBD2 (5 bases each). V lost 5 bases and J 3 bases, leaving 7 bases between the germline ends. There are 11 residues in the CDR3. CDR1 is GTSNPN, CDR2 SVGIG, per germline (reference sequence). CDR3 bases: TGTGCCTGGCGAGGGGAAGAGACCCAGTACTTC. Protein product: CAWRGEETQYF.

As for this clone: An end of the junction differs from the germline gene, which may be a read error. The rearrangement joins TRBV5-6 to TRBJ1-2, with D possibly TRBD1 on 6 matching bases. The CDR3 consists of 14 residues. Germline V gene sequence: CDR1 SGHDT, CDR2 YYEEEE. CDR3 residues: CASSFPTGNFGYTF. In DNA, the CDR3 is TGTGCCAGCAGCTTCCCGACAGGAAACTTTGGCTACACCTTC. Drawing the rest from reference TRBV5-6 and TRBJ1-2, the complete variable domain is DAGVTQSPTHLIKTRGQQVTLRCSPKSGHDTVSWYQQALGQGPQFIFQYYEEEERQRGNFPDRFSGHQFPNYSSELNVNALLLGDSALYLCASSFPTGNFGYTFGSGTRLTVV.

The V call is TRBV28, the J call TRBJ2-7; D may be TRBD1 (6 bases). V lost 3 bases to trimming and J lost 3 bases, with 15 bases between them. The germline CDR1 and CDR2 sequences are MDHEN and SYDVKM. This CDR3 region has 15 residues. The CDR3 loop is CASSLRGNLLYEQYF. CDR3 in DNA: TGTGCCAGCAGTTTGAGGGGGAATCTCCTCTACGAGCAGTACTTC.

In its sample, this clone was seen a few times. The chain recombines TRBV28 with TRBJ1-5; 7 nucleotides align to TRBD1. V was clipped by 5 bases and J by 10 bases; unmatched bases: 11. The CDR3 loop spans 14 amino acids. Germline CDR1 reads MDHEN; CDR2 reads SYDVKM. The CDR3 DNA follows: TGTGCCAGCAGTAAGACAGGGTTCATTGAACCCCAGCATTTT. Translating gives CASSKTGFIEPQHF.

The CDR3 is CASSSSGTSKQNIQYF. The DNA for the CDR3 is TGTGCCAGCAGTTCAAGTGGGACTAGCAAACAAAACATTCAGTACTTC. This chain links TRBV6-5 with TRBJ2-4; 9 bases fit TRBD2. CDR3 length: 16 amino acids. The V gene end was trimmed by 4 bases and the J gene end by 5 bases; junction bases not matched to a gene: 9. Germline V gives CDR1 MNHEY, CDR2 SVGAGI.

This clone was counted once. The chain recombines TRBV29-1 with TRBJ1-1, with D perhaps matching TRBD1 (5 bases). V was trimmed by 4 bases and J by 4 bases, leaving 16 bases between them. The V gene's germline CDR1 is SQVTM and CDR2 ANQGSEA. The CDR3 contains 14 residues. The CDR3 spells CSVGGVVRGTEAFF. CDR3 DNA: TGCAGCGTTGGGGGGGTTGTGAGGGGCACTGAAGCTTTCTTT.

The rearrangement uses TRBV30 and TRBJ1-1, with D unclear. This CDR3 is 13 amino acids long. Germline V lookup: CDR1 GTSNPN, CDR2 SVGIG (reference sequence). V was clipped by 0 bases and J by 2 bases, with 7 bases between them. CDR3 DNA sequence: TGTGCCTGGAGTGTAACGGCTAACACTGAAGCTTTCTTT. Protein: CAWSVTANTEAFF.

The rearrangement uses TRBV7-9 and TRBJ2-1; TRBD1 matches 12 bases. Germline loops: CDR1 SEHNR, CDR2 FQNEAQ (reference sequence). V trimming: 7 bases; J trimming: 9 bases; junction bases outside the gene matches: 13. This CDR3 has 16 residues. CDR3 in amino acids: CASTPDRDRGPSEQFF. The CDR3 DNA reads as TGTGCCAGCACCCCCGACCGGGACAGGGGGCCTAGTGAGCAGTTCTTC.

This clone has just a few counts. DNA of the CDR3: TGCAGCGTTGGCAGGGATCCCTACAATGAGCAGTTCTTC. Translation gives CSVGRDPYNEQFF. The chain recombines TRBV29-1 with TRBJ2-1, with D possibly matching TRBD1 (5 bases). V lost 4 bases to trimming and J lost 2 bases, with 9 bases between them. Germline CDR1 and CDR2: SQVTM and ANQGSEA. This CDR3 comprises 13 residues.

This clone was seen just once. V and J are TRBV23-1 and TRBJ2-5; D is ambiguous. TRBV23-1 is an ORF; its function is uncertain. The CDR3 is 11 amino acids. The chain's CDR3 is CADAYQETQYF. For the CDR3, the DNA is TGCGCGGACGCCTACCAAGAGACCCAGTACTTC.

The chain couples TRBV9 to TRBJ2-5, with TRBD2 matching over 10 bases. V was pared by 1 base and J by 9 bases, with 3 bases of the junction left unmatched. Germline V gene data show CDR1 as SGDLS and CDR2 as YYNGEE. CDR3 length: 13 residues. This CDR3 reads CASSVSGGGSQYF. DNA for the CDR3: TGTGCCAGCAGCGTAAGCGGGGGGGGATCCCAGTACTTC.

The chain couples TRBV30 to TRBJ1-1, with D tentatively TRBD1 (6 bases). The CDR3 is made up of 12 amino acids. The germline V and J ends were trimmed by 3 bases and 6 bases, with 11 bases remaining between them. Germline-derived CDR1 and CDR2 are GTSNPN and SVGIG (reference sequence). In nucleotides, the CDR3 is TGTGCCTGGAGCCCCCGGGGGCCTGAAGCTTTCTTT. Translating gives CAWSPRGPEAFF.